These 2 T cell receptor beta chains were all obtained from the same sample, sequenced in a study of ipilimumab plus nivolumab after autologous stem cell transplantation. The protocol was immunoSEQ multiplex PCR, while the TCRdb copy is restricted to in-frame clones and leaves out a portion. This table has about 19,000 clones, 81% appearing once. The starting material was PBMCs, obtained in a trial of ipilimumab plus nivolumab as post-transplant consolidation. The receptors were sampled from a male donor with diffuse large B-cell lymphoma.

The chain employs TRBV5-4 and TRBJ2-2; no clear D gene. Germline CDR1 SGHNT, CDR2 YYREEE (reference sequence). V lost 2 bases, J lost 7 bases, and 6 bases lay in between. The CDR3 extends over 12 amino acids. The DNA for the CDR3 is TGTGCCAGCAGCTTAGGCCACGGGGAGCTGTTTTTT. This translates into CASSLGHGELFF.

The rearrangement uses TRBV28 and TRBJ1-2, with D maybe TRBD1 (5 bases). Deletions cut 5 bases from V and 2 bases from J, with 12 bases between. This CDR3 region has 14 residues. Germline CDR1 is MDHEN and CDR2 is SYDVKM. The CDR3 DNA reads TGTGCCAGCAGTGCCGGGGCCGTAAACTATGGCTACACCTTC. It encodes CASSAGAVNYGYTF.